The 14 T cell receptor beta chains in this list originate from one sample, sequenced in a study of breast tumors, draining lymph nodes, adjacent tissues. MiXCR, applied by TCRdb to the multiplex PCR reads, yields one record per CDR3 protein. The data show more than 30,000 distinct CDR3 sequences, over 55% seen once. The sequenced material came from breast tumor tissue. Receptors were obtained from a female donor with breast cancer. Some clones in this sample may be carry-over from other donors' samples.

Within the sample, this clonotype is medium-sized. CDR3 amino acids: CATSRTGNSNTGELFF. CDR3 DNA sequence: TGTGCCACCAGTCGGACAGGGAACTCTAACACCGGGGAGCTGTTTTTT. This chain links TRBV24-1 with TRBJ2-2; TRBD1 matches 8 bases. Germline loops: CDR1 KGHDR, CDR2 SFDVKD. CDR3 size: 16 residues. V was pared by 6 bases and J by 2 bases, with 7 bases of the junction left unmatched.

The chain has TRBV20-1 and TRBJ2-1, with 8 positions matching TRBD2. The V gene end was trimmed by 2 bases and the J gene end by 7 bases; junction bases not matched to a gene: 7. CDR1 and CDR2 from the germline V gene are DFQATT and SNEGSKA (reference sequence). The CDR3 is made up of 14 amino acids. Here the CDR3 reads CSARSNGGRNEQFF. CDR3 nucleotides: TGCAGTGCTAGATCCAATGGCGGGAGGAATGAGCAGTTCTTC.

As to this clonotype: An end of the junction does not agree with germline; a read error may underlie this. The CDR3 reads CASSLDNSPTIF. As DNA, the CDR3 is TGTGCCAGCAGCTTAGATAACAGCCCTACAATCTTC. V is TRBV7-9 and J is TRBJ1-2; unclear D gene. Germline V CDR1 and CDR2: SEHNR, FQNEAQ (reference sequence). The CDR3 is made up of 12 amino acids. The whole variable domain, filled in from reference TRBV7-9 and TRBJ1-2, reads DTGVSQNPRHKITKRGQNVTFRCDPISEHNRLYWYRQTLGQGPEFLTYFQNEAQLEKSRLLSDRFSAERPKGSFSTLEIQRTEQGDSAMYLCASSLDNSPTIFGSGTRLTVV.

This clonotype has more than one count but fewer than ten. A much bigger clone sits one base away, suggesting this may be a read error. V usage is TRBV6-1 and J usage is TRBJ2-4; D is unresolved. The CDR3 sequence is 15 residues long. Looked up from germline, CDR1 is MNHNS and CDR2 is SASEGT. The DNA for the CDR3 is TGTGCCAGCAGTGAGGCCAGCGCCTCCAAAAACACTCAGTACTTC. Residues: CASSEASASKNTQYF.

This clonotype is classed as medium-sized. One end of the junction fails to match germline, which may point to a read error. The chain is built from TRBV5-1 and TRBJ2-3, with 10 positions matching TRBD1. Germline V lookup: CDR1 SGHRS, CDR2 YFSETQ. This CDR3 comprises 14 residues. The CDR3 coding sequence is TGTGCCAGCAGCTCGGGACAGGGGACAGATACGCAGTATTTT. It encodes CASSSGQGTDTQYF. The full variable domain, its missing parts supplied by reference TRBV5-1 and TRBJ2-3, is KAGVTQTPRYLIKTRGQQVTLSCSPISGHRSVSWYQQTPGQGLQFLFEYFSETQRNKGNFPGRFSGRQFSNSRSEMNVSTLELGDSALYLCASSSGQGTDTQYFGPGTRLTVL.

As regards this clonotype: The conserved closing phenylalanine or tryptophan is absent in this CDR3, likely reflecting a read error. This chain connects TRBV5-1 to TRBJ2-7; D is possibly TRBD1 (6 bases). Germline CDR1 and CDR2: SGHRS and YFSETQ. The CDR3 is 14 residues long. Trimming stripped 0 bases from V and 5 bases from J, with 12 bases between. The CDR3 DNA follows: TGCGCCAGCAGCTTGGTGGACAGTGAGGACGAGCAGTACTCC. It specifies CASSLVDSEDEQYS.

The CDR3 sequence is CASIIKAQYF. The CDR3 bases are TGTGCCAGCATCATCAAGGCCCAGTATTTT. The chain is built from TRBV6-1 and TRBJ2-3; D gene unclear. V was trimmed by 7 bases and J by 12 bases, leaving 11 bases between them. This CDR3 has 10 amino acids. Looked up from germline, CDR1 is MNHNS and CDR2 is SASEGT.

This clonotype has a count of ten or more. The chain is built from TRBV7-9 and TRBJ1-1; 7 nucleotides line up with TRBD1. Germline V gene lookup returns CDR1 SEHNR and CDR2 FQNEAQ (reference sequence). This CDR3 has 14 residues. The V gene end was trimmed by 7 bases and the J gene end by 3 bases; junction bases not matched to a gene: 8. CDR3 bases: TGTGCCAGCATCAAAAGGACAGGAGACACTGAAGCTTTCTTT. Translation: CASIKRTGDTEAFF.

This clonotype was detected once. J is TRBJ1-2 and V is TRBV6-5, with a tentative D call TRBD1 (5 bases). Germline V gives CDR1 MNHEY, CDR2 SVGAGI. The CDR3 runs 13 residues. The V gene lost 8 bases and the J gene lost 8 bases, with 18 bases spanning the gap. The CDR3 sequence: CASHRDVGKGYTF. The CDR3 DNA sequence: TGTGCCAGCCACCGGGACGTCGGTAAGGGCTACACCTTC.

This clonotype was detected only a few times. The chain uses TRBV6-6 and TRBJ1-1; the D is unclear. CDR3 length: 15 residues. CDR1 and CDR2 (germline): MNHNY, SVGAGI (reference sequence). Trimming pared 6 bases from V and 1 base from J, leaving 15 bases between. CDR3 DNA sequence: TGTGCCAGCAGCCGACGAACGGGCCAGAACACTGAAGCTTTCTTT. Amino acids: CASSRRTGQNTEAFF.

Only one count was recorded for this clonotype. The chain links TRBV7-6 to TRBJ2-1; 9 positions agree with TRBD2. The germline V gene encodes CDR1 SGHVS and CDR2 FNYEAQ. J lost 9 bases, V lost 5 bases, and 5 bases had no gene match. CDR3 length equals 13 residues. The CDR3 DNA reads TGTGCCAGCAGCCGTAGCGGGAGTCTTGAGCAGTTCTTC. This translates into CASSRSGSLEQFF.

Comment on this clonotype: The final CDR3 position lacks the conserved phenylalanine or tryptophan, pointing to a likely read error. This chain connects TRBV7-2 to TRBJ1-2; D perhaps matches TRBD1 (6 bases). V gave up 3 bases and J gave up 2 bases, with 10 bases separating them. Per the germline V gene, CDR1 is SGHTA and CDR2 is FQGNSA. The length of the CDR3 is 14 residues. CDR3: CASSFNRENYGYTL. The CDR3 DNA reads TGTGCCAGCAGCTTCAACAGGGAAAACTATGGCTACACCCTC.

The chain couples TRBV29-1 to TRBJ2-3; a weak D match, TRBD1 (6 bases). The length of the CDR3 is 14 residues. V was shortened by 4 bases and J by 2 bases, with 13 bases between the two germline ends. Looked up from germline, CDR1 is SQVTM and CDR2 is ANQGSEA. Written as DNA, the CDR3 is TGCAGCGTTGCACAGGGTCCTAACACAGATACGCAGTATTTT. The encoded protein is CSVAQGPNTDTQYF.

The CDR3 loop is CASSAGLAGTYEQYF. The CDR3 DNA sequence: TGTGCCAGCAGCGCAGGGCTAGCGGGGACCTACGAGCAGTACTTC. The genes are TRBV9 and TRBJ2-7; 9 bases match TRBD2. Germline lookup yields CDR1 SGDLS and CDR2 YYNGEE. This CDR3 region has 15 residues. Trimming took 3 bases from V and 2 from J; bases not matched to a gene: 6.